The 11 T cell receptor beta chains listed next were all sequenced from one sample in a study of cytomegalovirus exposure and HLA in healthy donors. Profiled with immunoSEQ multiplex PCR; TCRdb holds only in-frame clones, not every one. The table lists roughly 100,000 clones, roughly nine tenths of them singletons. The sequencing sample was made of PBMCs. The receptors derive from a woman aged 18-35 years in good health and CMV-seropositive.

The V call is TRBV28, the J call TRBJ2-1, with 8 nucleotides matching TRBD1. Germline-derived CDR1 and CDR2 are MDHEN and SYDVKM. The CDR3 length is 15 residues. The V segment lost 2 bases and the J segment 3 bases; nucleotides outside the gene matches: 3. CDR3 in DNA: TGTGCCAGCAGTTTAACAGGACAGGGCTACAATGAGCAGTTCTTC. It specifies CASSLTGQGYNEQFF.

The V call is TRBV7-2, the J call TRBJ1-6; tentatively, D is TRBD1 (6 bases). The germline CDR1 and CDR2 sequences are SGHTA and FQGNSA. The CDR3 is 16 amino acids. Trimming left V 1 base short and J 10 bases short, with 17 bases between. The CDR3 is CASSLGPRQETSPLHF. The CDR3 bases are TGTGCCAGCAGCTTAGGGCCCCGACAGGAAACATCACCCCTCCACTTT.

This clone was found once. One end of the junction fails to match germline, which may point to a read error. V and J are TRBV27 and TRBJ2-1; tentative D call: TRBD1 (5 bases). CDR1 is MNHEY, CDR2 SMNVEV, per germline (reference sequence). This CDR3 comprises 17 residues. The CDR3 spells CASRLFWGGASYNEQFF. CDR3 DNA: TGTGCCAGCAGATTATTCTGGGGTGGGGCTTCCTACAATGAGCAGTTCTTC.

This chain uses TRBV6-4 with TRBJ2-3; 9 nucleotides align to TRBD2. The V and J ends lost 4 bases and 3 bases, in that order; junction bases with no gene match: 5. Germline V CDR1 and CDR2: MRHNA, SNTAGT. The CDR3 is 15 residues long. CDR3 DNA: TGTGCCAGCAGTGTCGGCGGGGGGGGAACAGATACGCAGTATTTT. This codes for CASSVGGGGTDTQYF.

The chain links TRBV7-2 to TRBJ2-3, with 9 bases aligning to TRBD1. This CDR3 is 15 amino acids long. The ends lost 5 bases at V and 5 bases at J; junction bases unmatched: 8. Per germline, CDR1 SGHTA and CDR2 FQGNSA. CDR3 sequence (DNA): TGTGCCAGCAGCCAGACAGGGGGAAGTGGAGATACGCAGTATTTT. It encodes CASSQTGGSGDTQYF.

This sequence joins TRBV12-5 and TRBJ1-1, with a possible D match to TRBD1 (6 bases). The CDR3 length is 13 residues. The V end lost 6 bases, the J end lost 3 bases, and 11 bases lay between the germline ends. The germline V gene encodes CDR1 LGHNT and CDR2 FRNRAP. The CDR3: CASGRGGDTEAFF. CDR3 nucleotide sequence: TGTGCTAGTGGAAGAGGGGGGGACACTGAAGCTTTCTTT.

The chain has TRBV4-1 and TRBJ1-3, with D maybe TRBD1 (5 bases). The CDR3 loop spans 16 amino acids. The ends were cut back, 0 bases at V and 0 bases at J, with 9 bases in the middle. Germline CDR1 is MGHRA and CDR2 is YSYEKL. CDR3: CASSQEGVVSGNTIYF. The CDR3, as DNA: TGCGCCAGCAGCCAAGAAGGGGTGGTCTCTGGAAACACCATATATTTT.

V usage is TRBV27 and J usage is TRBJ2-5, with 11 bases that match TRBD2. The V gene end was trimmed by 6 bases and the J gene end by 6 bases; junction bases not matched to a gene: 9. Germline V CDR1 and CDR2: MNHEY, SMNVEV (reference sequence). The CDR3 is made up of 15 amino acids. DNA of the CDR3: TGTGCCAGCAGCTCAGGGACTAGCGGACGGAAGACCCAGTACTTC. This encodes CASSSGTSGRKTQYF.

The chain is built from TRBV4-3 and TRBJ2-3, with D perhaps TRBD2 (5 bases). The CDR3 extends over 15 amino acids. Germline V gene data show CDR1 as LGHNA and CDR2 as YSLEER. Trimming stripped 1 base from V and 3 bases from J, with 11 bases between. CDR3 protein: CASSQARDGTDTQYF. The CDR3 DNA sequence: TGCGCCAGCAGCCAAGCCCGGGATGGGACAGATACGCAGTATTTT.

This clone was recorded a few times. V is TRBV19 and J is TRBJ2-2, with 9 bases identical to TRBD2. V shed 5 bases, J shed 4 bases, and the junction held 5 bases outside the gene matches. Germline CDR1 LNHDA, CDR2 SQIVND (reference sequence). The CDR3 has 15 residues. The DNA for the CDR3 is TGTGCCAGTAGTCCTGCGGGGGGGCGCACCGGGGAGCTGTTTTTT. As protein: CASSPAGGRTGELFF.

A few counts support this clone. The rearrangement links TRBV6-1 to TRBJ2-3; D not certain. The V gene's germline CDR1 is MNHNS and CDR2 SASEGT. This CDR3 is 15 amino acids long. The V gene lost 2 bases and the J gene lost 2 bases, with 11 bases spanning the gap. DNA for the CDR3: TGTGCCAGCAGTGAATCGGCAGGCGCCACAGATACGCAGTATTTT. It yields the protein CASSESAGATDTQYF.